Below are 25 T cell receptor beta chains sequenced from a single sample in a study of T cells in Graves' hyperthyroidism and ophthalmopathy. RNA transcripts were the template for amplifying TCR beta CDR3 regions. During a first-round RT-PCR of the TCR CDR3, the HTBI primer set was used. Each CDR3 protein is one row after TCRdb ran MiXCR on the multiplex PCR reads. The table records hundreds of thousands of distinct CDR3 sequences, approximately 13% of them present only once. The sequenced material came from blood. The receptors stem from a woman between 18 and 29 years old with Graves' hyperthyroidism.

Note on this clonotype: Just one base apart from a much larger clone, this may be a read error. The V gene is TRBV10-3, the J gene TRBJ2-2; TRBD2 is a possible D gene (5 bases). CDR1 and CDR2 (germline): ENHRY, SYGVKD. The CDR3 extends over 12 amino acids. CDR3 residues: CAVSEGTGELFF. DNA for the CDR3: TGTGCCGTCAGTGAGGGCACCGGGGAGCTGTTTTTT.

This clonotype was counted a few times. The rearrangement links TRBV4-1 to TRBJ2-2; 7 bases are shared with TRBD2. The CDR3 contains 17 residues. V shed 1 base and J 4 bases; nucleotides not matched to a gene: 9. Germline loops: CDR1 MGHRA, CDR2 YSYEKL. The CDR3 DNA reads TGCGCCAGCAGCCAAGTCGCGACTAGCACGCGCACCGGGGAGCTGTTTTTT. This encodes CASSQVATSTRTGELFF.

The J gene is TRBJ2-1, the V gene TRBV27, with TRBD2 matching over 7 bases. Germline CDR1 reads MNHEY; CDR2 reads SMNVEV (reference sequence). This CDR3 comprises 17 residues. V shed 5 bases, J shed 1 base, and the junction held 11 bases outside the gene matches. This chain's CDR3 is CASSTHGLGASYNEQFF. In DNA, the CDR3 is TGTGCCAGCAGTACCCACGGACTAGGAGCTTCCTACAATGAGCAGTTCTTC.

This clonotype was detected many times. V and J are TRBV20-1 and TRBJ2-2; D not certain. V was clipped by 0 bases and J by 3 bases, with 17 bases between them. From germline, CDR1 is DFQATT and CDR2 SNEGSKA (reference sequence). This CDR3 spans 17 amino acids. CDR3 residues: CSARDRAVAWDTGELFF. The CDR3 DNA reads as TGCAGTGCTAGAGATCGGGCGGTAGCATGGGACACCGGGGAGCTGTTTTTT.

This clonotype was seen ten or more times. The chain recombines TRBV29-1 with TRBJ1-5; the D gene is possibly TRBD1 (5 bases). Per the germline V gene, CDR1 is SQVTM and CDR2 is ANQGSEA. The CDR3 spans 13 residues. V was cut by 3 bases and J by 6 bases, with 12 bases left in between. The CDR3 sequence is CSVEGGNGQPQHF. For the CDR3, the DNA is TGCAGCGTTGAGGGGGGAAATGGTCAGCCCCAGCATTTT.

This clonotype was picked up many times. The DNA of the CDR3 is TGTGCCAGCAGTTACGCTGGGACAGGGATTACCGAGCAGTACTTC. Translation: CASSYAGTGITEQYF. The J gene is TRBJ2-7, the V gene TRBV6-1; 9 bases align to TRBD1. CDR3 length: 15 residues. CDR1 is MNHNS, CDR2 SASEGT, per germline. J gave up 6 bases and V 5 bases, and 11 bases lay outside the gene matches.

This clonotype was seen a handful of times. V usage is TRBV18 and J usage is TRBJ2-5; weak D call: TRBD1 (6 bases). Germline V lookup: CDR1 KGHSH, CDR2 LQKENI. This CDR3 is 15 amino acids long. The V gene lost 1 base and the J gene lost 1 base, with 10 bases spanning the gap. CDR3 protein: CASSPLEGGQETQYF. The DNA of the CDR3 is TGTGCCAGCTCACCACTGGAAGGGGGCCAAGAGACCCAGTACTTC.

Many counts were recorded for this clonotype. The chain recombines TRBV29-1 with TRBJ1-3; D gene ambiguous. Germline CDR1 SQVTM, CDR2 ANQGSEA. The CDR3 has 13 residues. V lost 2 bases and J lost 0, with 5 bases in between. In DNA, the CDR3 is TGCAGCGTTGAACACAGCTCTGGAAACACCATATATTTT. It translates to CSVEHSSGNTIYF.

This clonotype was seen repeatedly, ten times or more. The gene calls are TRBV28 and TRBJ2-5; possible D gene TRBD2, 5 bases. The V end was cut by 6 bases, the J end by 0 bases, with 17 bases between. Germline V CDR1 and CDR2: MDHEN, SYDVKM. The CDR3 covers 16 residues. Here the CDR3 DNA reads TGTGCCAGCAGCCAGAGACTAAGCACGTACCAAGAGACCCAGTACTTC. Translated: CASSQRLSTYQETQYF. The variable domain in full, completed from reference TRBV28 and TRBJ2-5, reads DVKVTQSSRYLVKRTGEKVFLECVQDMDHENMFWYRQDPGLGLRLIYFSYDVKMKEKGDIPEGYSVSREKKERFSLILESASTNQTSMYLCASSQRLSTYQETQYFGPGTRLLVL.

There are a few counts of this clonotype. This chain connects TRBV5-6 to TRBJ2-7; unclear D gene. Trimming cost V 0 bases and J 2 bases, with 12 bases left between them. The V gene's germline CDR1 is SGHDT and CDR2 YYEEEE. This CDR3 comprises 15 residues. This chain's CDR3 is CASSLALAPAYEQYF. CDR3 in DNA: TGTGCCAGCAGCTTGGCCTTGGCCCCCGCCTACGAGCAGTACTTC.

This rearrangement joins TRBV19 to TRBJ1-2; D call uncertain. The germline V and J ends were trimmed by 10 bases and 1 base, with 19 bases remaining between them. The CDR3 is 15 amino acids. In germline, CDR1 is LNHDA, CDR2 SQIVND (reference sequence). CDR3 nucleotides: TGTGCCACCACACAGCAGGACGGCTTTAACTATGGCTACACCTTC. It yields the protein CATTQQDGFNYGYTF.

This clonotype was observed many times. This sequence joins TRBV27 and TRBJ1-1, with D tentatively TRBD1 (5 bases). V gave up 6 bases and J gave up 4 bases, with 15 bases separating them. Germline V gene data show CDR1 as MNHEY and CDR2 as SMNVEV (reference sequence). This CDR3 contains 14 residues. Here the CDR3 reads CASSRTGGVTEAFF. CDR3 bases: TGTGCCAGCAGCCGAACAGGTGGGGTCACTGAAGCTTTCTTT.

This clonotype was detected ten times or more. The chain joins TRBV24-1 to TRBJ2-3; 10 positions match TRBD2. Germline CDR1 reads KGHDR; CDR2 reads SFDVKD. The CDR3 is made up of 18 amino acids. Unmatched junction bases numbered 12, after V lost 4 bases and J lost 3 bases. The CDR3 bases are TGTGCCACCAGTGAAGCAAGTTCTAGCGGGAGTGGAACAGATACGCAGTATTTT. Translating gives CATSEASSSGSGTDTQYF.

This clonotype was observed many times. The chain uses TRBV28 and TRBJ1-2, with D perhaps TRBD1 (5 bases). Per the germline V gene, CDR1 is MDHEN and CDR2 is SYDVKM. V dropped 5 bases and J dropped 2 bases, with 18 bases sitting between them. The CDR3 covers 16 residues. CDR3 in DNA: TGTGCCAGCAGTAGGGACGGAGGAGTCAAAAACTATGGCTACACCTTC. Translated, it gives CASSRDGGVKNYGYTF.

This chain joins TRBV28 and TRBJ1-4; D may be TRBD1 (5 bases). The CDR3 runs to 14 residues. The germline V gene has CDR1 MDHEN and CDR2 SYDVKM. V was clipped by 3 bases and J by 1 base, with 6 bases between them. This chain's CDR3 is CASSFQGTNEKLFF. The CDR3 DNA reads TGTGCCAGCAGTTTCCAGGGAACTAATGAAAAACTGTTTTTT.

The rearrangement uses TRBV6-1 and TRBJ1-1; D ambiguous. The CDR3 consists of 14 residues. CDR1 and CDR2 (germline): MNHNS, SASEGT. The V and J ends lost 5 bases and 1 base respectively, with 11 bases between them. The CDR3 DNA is TGTGCCAGCAGTTCCGCCGCGGGGAACACTGAAGCTTTCTTT. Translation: CASSSAAGNTEAFF.

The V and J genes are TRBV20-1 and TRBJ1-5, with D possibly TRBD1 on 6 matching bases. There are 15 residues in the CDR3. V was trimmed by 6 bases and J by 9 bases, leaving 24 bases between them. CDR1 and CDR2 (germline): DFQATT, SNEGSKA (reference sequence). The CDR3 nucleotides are TGCAGTGCCCTAGCGGGGGGGGCTTCCTCGGGGCCCCAGCATTTT. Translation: CSALAGGASSGPQHF.

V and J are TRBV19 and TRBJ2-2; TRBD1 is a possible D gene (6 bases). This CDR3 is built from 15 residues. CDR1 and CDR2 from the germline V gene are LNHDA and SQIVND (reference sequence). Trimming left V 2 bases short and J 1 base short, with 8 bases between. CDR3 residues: CASSIIGGNTGELFF. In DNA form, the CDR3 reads TGTGCCAGTAGTATAATAGGGGGGAACACCGGGGAGCTGTTTTTT.

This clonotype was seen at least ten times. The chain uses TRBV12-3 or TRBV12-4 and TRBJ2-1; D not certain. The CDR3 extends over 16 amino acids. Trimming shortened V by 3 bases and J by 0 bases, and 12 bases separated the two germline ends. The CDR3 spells CASSFLRRPSYNEQFF. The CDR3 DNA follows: TGTGCCAGCAGTTTTTTGAGACGGCCCTCCTACAATGAGCAGTTCTTC.

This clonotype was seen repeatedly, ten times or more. CDR3 sequence reads: CASSLGLAGASQETQYF. The CDR3 DNA is TGTGCCAGCAGCTTAGGGCTAGCGGGGGCTTCCCAAGAGACCCAGTACTTC. The V and J genes are TRBV7-6 and TRBJ2-5; 10 bases map to TRBD2. CDR1 and CDR2 from the germline V gene are SGHVS and FNYEAQ. V lost 1 base, J lost 1 base, and 6 bases stayed unmatched. The CDR3 covers 17 residues.

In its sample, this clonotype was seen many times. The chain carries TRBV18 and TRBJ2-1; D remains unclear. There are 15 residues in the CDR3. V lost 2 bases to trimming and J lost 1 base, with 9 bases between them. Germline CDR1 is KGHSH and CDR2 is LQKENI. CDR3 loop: CASSPSFTSYNEQFF. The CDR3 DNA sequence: TGTGCCAGCTCACCATCATTCACTTCCTACAATGAGCAGTTCTTC.

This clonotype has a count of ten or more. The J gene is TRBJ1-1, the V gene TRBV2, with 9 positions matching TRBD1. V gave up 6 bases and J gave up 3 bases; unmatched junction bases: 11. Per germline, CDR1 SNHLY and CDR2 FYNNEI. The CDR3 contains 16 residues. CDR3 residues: CASSPTKDRGYTEAFF. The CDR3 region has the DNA TGTGCCAGCAGCCCTACGAAGGACAGGGGATACACTGAAGCTTTCTTT.

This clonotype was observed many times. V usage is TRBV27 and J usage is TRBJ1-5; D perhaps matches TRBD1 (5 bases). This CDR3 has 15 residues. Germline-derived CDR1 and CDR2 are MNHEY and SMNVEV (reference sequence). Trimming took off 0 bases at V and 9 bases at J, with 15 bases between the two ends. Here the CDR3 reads CASSLSYAGRVPQHF. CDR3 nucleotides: TGTGCCAGCAGTTTATCGTATGCAGGGAGAGTGCCCCAGCATTTT.

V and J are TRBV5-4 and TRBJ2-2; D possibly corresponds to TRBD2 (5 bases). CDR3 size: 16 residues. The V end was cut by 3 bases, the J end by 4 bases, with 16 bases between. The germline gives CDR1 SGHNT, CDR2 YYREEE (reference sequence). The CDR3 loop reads CASSSRALSATGELFF. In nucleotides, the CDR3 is TGTGCCAGCAGCTCGAGGGCCCTCTCGGCCACCGGGGAGCTGTTTTTT.

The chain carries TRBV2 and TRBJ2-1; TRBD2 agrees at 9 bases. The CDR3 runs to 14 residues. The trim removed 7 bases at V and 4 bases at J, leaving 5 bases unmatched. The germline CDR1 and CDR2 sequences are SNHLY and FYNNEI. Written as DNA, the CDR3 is TGTGCCAGCATCTCGCGGGGGGGTTACAATGAGCAGTTCTTC. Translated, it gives CASISRGGYNEQFF.